This T cell receptor (beta chain) was documented in a study of blood T cell repertoires in COVID-19. Clones were sequenced by immunoSEQ multiplex PCR, and TCRdb holds only the in-frame ones, with some missing. The sample lists about 96,000 clones; about 87% were seen once. Germline assignment: CDR1 SGHRS and CDR2 YFSETQ. The CDR3 has 14 residues. Trimming cost V 1 base and J 7 bases, with 12 bases left between them. This clonotype was sampled from a human donor with COVID-19, enrolled during active disease. The donor label of this sample is uncertain. The chain employs TRBV5-1 and TRBJ1-5; tentative D call: TRBD1 (6 bases). Sequencing used peripheral blood. The CDR3 spells CASSLFGGQQPQHF. The DNA for the CDR3 is TGCGCCAGCAGCTTGTTCGGGGGGCAGCAGCCCCAGCATTTT.